This paragraph covers one T cell receptor beta chain sequence. Its antigen is currently unknown. Researchers reported sorting CD4+ naive, central memory, regulatory and stem cell-like memory cells via CD45RO/CCR7/CD25/CD127/CD95/CD27. These data originate in a study of beta chain features in type 1 diabetes. General study results and limits: VDJ junctions sequenced from type 1 diabetes patients showed fewer insertions and more deletions. Sampled from patients, naive, central memory and Treg TCRB repertoires appeared more similar than those sampled from healthy donors.

Expressed TCRB transcripts were sequenced because the isolated RNA had all been reverse transcribed beforehand. TCRdb's table, derived via immunoSEQ multiplex PCR, lists solely in-frame clones and lacks some. The data contain just over 600,000 clones, about 16% of them singletons. Specimen: naive CD4+ T cells from blood. This TCR derives from a man aged 18 to 35 in good health.

The CDR3 bases are TGTGCCAGCAGCTTAGGATCCGGTATCAATGAGCAGTTCTTC. Its protein is CASSLGSGINEQFF. The chain recombines TRBV5-4 with TRBJ2-1; D gene ambiguous. V shed 2 bases and J shed 6 bases, with 12 bases lying between them. The V gene's germline CDR1 is SGHNT and CDR2 YYREEE (reference sequence). The CDR3 loop spans 14 amino acids.